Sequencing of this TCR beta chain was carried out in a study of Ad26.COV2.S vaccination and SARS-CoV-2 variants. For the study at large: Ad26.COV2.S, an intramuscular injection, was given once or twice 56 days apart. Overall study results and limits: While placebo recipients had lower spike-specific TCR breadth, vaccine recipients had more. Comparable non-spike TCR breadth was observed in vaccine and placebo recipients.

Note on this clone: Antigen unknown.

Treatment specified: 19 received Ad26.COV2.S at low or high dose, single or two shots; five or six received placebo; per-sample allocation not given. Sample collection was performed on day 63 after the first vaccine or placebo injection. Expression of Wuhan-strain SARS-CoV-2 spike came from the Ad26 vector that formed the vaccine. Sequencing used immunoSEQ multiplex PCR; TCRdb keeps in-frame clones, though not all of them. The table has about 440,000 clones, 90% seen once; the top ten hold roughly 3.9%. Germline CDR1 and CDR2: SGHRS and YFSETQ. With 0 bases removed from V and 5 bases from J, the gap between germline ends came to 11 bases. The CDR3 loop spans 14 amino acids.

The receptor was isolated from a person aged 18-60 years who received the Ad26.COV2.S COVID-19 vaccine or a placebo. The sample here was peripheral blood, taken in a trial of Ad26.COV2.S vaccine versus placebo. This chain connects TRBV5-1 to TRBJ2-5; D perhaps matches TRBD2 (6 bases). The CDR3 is CASSLEAGKETQYF. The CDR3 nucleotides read TGCGCCAGCAGCTTGGAGGCGGGAAAGGAGACCCAGTACTTC.